Below, 18 T cell receptor beta chains from the same sample are listed, as sequenced in a study of blood T cell repertoires in COVID-19. The data were produced by immunoSEQ multiplex PCR, yet TCRdb's version contains in-frame clones alone and is incomplete. The profile shows nearly 50,000 clones, about 85% of them singletons. Material for sequencing was peripheral blood. All receptors derive from a man aged 40-49 years with active COVID-19.

The chain employs TRBV19 and TRBJ2-7, with TRBD2 matching over 11 bases. V lost 3 bases and J lost 2; bases outside the gene matches: 6. The germline gives CDR1 LNHDA, CDR2 SQIVND (reference sequence). There are 16 residues in the CDR3. The CDR3 nucleotides read TGTGCCAGTAGTATTAGGGGGACTAGCGGTACCTACGAGCAGTACTTC. Translation gives CASSIRGTSGTYEQYF. The whole variable domain, remainder taken from reference TRBV19 and TRBJ2-7, is DGGITQSPKYLFRKEGQNVTLSCEQNLNHDAMYWYRQDPGQGLRLIYYSQIVNDFQKGDIAEGYSVSREKKESFPLTVTSAQKNPTAFYLCASSIRGTSGTYEQYFGPGTRLTVT.

The chain uses TRBV5-1 and TRBJ2-1, with no clear D. Trimming pared 0 bases from V and 5 bases from J, leaving 6 bases between. The CDR3 sequence is 13 residues long. Germline CDR1 is SGHRS and CDR2 is YFSETQ. CDR3 sequence: CASSLGANNEQFF. The CDR3 nucleotides read TGCGCCAGCAGCTTGGGGGCTAACAATGAGCAGTTCTTC.

The chain has TRBV7-9 and TRBJ1-1; D is unresolved. CDR1 is SEHNR and CDR2 is FQNEAQ in the germline V gene (reference sequence). The V gene lost 6 bases and the J gene lost 11 bases, with 13 bases spanning the gap. The CDR3 consists of 11 residues. The CDR3 region is CASSRGLYAFF. The CDR3 nucleotides are TGTGCCAGCAGTCGAGGGCTGTATGCTTTCTTT.

J is TRBJ1-2 and V is TRBV18; 8 bases match TRBD1. The CDR3 covers 15 residues. Germline V lookup: CDR1 KGHSH, CDR2 LQKENI. The junction had 9 bases not matched to a gene; V was cut back by 1 base and J by 8 bases. The CDR3, as DNA: TGTGCCAGCTCACCACAGGCGACAGGGGTCGACGGCTACACCTTC. Translating gives CASSPQATGVDGYTF.

This sequence joins TRBV10-3 and TRBJ1-2; 7 positions agree with TRBD1. From germline, CDR1 is ENHRY and CDR2 SYGVKD. With 10 bases clipped from V and 5 bases from J, the junction kept 7 bases outside the gene matches. This CDR3 has 12 residues. The CDR3 region has the DNA TGTGCCACCCAACAGGGGCTGTATGGCTACACCTTC. It specifies CATQQGLYGYTF.

A few counts support this clone. The rearrangement joins TRBV6-1 to TRBJ2-7, with D perhaps matching TRBD1 (5 bases). This CDR3 is built from 16 residues. Germline values: CDR1 MNHNS, CDR2 SASEGT. The V gene lost 1 base and the J gene lost 2 bases, with 15 bases spanning the gap. CDR3 protein: CASSEGRTISPYEQYF. The CDR3, as DNA: TGTGCCAGCAGTGAAGGCAGGACAATATCCCCCTACGAGCAGTACTTC.

The chain links TRBV6-5 to TRBJ1-1; 9 nucleotides align to TRBD1. The CDR3 runs to 16 residues. Germline CDR1 and CDR2: MNHEY and SVGAGI. V lost 1 base to trimming and J lost 2 bases; unmatched junction nucleotides: 5. The CDR3 sequence is CASSYFTGGGNTEAFF. DNA for the CDR3: TGTGCCAGCAGTTACTTTACAGGGGGCGGAAACACTGAAGCTTTCTTT.

The V call is TRBV24-1, the J call TRBJ2-1; D is perhaps TRBD2 (7 bases). This CDR3 is 18 amino acids long. Trimming removed 3 bases at V and 2 bases at J, with 19 bases between. Germline CDR1 and CDR2: KGHDR and SFDVKD. The CDR3 DNA reads as TGTGCCACCAGTGATCCCTTGCGGGGGACACAGCCCTACAATGAGCAGTTCTTC. Protein: CATSDPLRGTQPYNEQFF.

This clone was seen only once. The V call is TRBV28, the J call TRBJ1-2; D is ambiguous. V lost 6 bases to trimming and J lost 0 bases, with 11 bases between them. The CDR3 consists of 14 residues. Germline assignment: CDR1 MDHEN and CDR2 SYDVKM. The CDR3 bases are TGTGCCAGCAGGAGGCAGAGAGCTAACTATGGCTACACCTTC. Encoded protein: CASRRQRANYGYTF.

The chain uses TRBV3-1 (or the pseudogene TRBV3-2) and TRBJ2-7, with 9 bases fitting TRBD1. The V and J ends lost 7 bases and 6 bases, in that order; junction bases with no gene match: 10. Germline CDR1 and CDR2: LGHDT and YNNKEL (reference sequence). The CDR3 consists of 14 residues. CDR3 region: CASTQGQGIGEQYF. In nucleotides, the CDR3 is TGTGCCAGCACCCAGGGACAGGGAATAGGCGAGCAGTACTTC.

This chain joins TRBV7-9 and TRBJ2-7, with D possibly TRBD2 on 6 matching bases. Germline-derived CDR1 and CDR2 are SEHNR and FQNEAQ (reference sequence). The CDR3 is 14 amino acids. The V gene lost 7 bases and the J gene lost 5 bases, with 18 bases spanning the gap. The chain's CDR3 is CASTAGTENHEQYF. The CDR3, as DNA: TGTGCCAGCACCGCCGGGACTGAGAACCACGAGCAGTACTTC.

J is TRBJ2-1 and V is TRBV5-4; TRBD1 matches 12 bases. J lost 8 bases, V lost 4 bases, and 19 bases had no gene match. The CDR3 runs to 19 residues. CDR1 is SGHNT, CDR2 YYREEE, per germline (reference sequence). The CDR3 nucleotides read TGTGCCAGCAGCGACGGGACAGGGGGCATCACAGGGGCTGTAGATGAGCAGTTCTTC. Translation: CASSDGTGGITGAVDEQFF.

A single count supports this clone. V and J are TRBV27 and TRBJ2-7, with TRBD1 matching over 11 bases. The CDR3 totals 15 residues. Unmatched junction bases numbered 7, after V lost 6 bases and J lost 3 bases. The V gene's germline CDR1 is MNHEY and CDR2 SMNVEV (reference sequence). The CDR3 nucleotides read TGTGCCAGCAGATTGGGACAGGGGGGGTTCTACGAGCAGTACTTC. It specifies CASRLGQGGFYEQYF.

The V gene is TRBV7-3, the J gene TRBJ2-3, with 8 bases identical to TRBD2. Germline V gene data show CDR1 as SGHTA and CDR2 as FQGTGA. V lost 2 bases, J lost 4 bases, and 5 bases stayed unmatched. The CDR3 runs to 15 residues. The CDR3 nucleotides read TGTGCCAGCAGCTTATCTCTCGGGAGGGCAGATACGCAGTATTTT. Its protein product is CASSLSLGRADTQYF.

The V call is TRBV7-9, the J call TRBJ1-1; no reliable D call. V was clipped by 2 bases and J by 1 base, with 5 bases between them. Germline CDR1 and CDR2: SEHNR and FQNEAQ (reference sequence). CDR3 size: 13 residues. The CDR3 DNA is TGTGCCAGCAGCTTACGGTCGAACACTGAAGCTTTCTTT. Protein product: CASSLRSNTEAFF.

The gene calls are TRBV11-2 and TRBJ1-2; 9 bases fit TRBD1. The CDR3 has 16 amino acids. The V gene's germline CDR1 is SGHAT and CDR2 FQNNGV. V dropped 2 bases and J dropped 6; count of bases not matched to a gene: 10. The CDR3 loop is CASSLRGTGLADGYTF. CDR3 nucleotide sequence: TGTGCCAGCAGCTTAAGGGGGACAGGGCTCGCGGATGGCTACACCTTC.

The chain carries TRBV11-2 and TRBJ1-2; 7 positions agree with TRBD1. This CDR3 comprises 17 residues. CDR1 is SGHAT and CDR2 is FQNNGV in the germline V gene. Losses at the gene ends were 2 bases for V and 4 bases for J; bases not matched to a gene: 13. The CDR3 loop reads CASSLTAAGGQSYGYTF. The CDR3 region has the DNA TGTGCCAGCAGCTTAACCGCAGCAGGGGGACAGTCCTATGGCTACACCTTC.

This clone was seen just once. The chain carries TRBV5-1 and TRBJ2-7, with TRBD1 matching 7 bases. V gave up 3 bases and J gave up 0 bases; unmatched junction bases: 6. The germline gives CDR1 SGHRS, CDR2 YFSETQ. This CDR3 spans 15 amino acids. CDR3 nucleotides: TGCGCCAGCAGCTCGGGACAGACCCCCTCCTACGAGCAGTACTTC. Amino acids: CASSSGQTPSYEQYF. Looking up the rest from reference TRBV5-1 and TRBJ2-7 gives the full variable domain: KAGVTQTPRYLIKTRGQQVTLSCSPISGHRSVSWYQQTPGQGLQFLFEYFSETQRNKGNFPGRFSGRQFSNSRSEMNVSTLELGDSALYLCASSSGQTPSYEQYFGPGTRLTVT.